In its sample, the clone carrying this T cell receptor beta chain was seen a few times. The target antigen is unknown. The beta constant-region primer was an equimolar mix of two oligonucleotides covering TRBC1 and TRBC2. Nested alpha and beta constant-region primers with the SP2 primer drove four PCR rounds on ligated cDNA. TCRdb processed the UMI-ligation and nested PCR reads anew with MiXCR; each CDR3 protein has one entry. Of about 150,000 distinct CDR3 sequences listed, roughly 23% are singletons. The source of the sample is a study of naive and memory T cell subsets. Trimming left V 5 bases short and J 2 bases short, with 13 bases between. CDR3 length: 14 residues. The V gene's germline CDR1 is SEHNR and CDR2 FQNEAQ (reference sequence). Study-wide results and caveats: A few larger clonotypes appeared in naive repertoires, especially CD8, possibly memory cells re-expressing CD45RA. Clonotypes are single alpha or beta chains, not paired receptors.

The receptor comes from a human donor in good health. The sequencing input was naive CD4+ T cells from blood. The J gene is TRBJ2-7, the V gene TRBV7-9; weak D call: TRBD1 (5 bases). Here the CDR3 reads CASSHSDRTYEQYF. Here the CDR3 DNA reads TGTGCCAGCAGCCATTCTGACAGAACCTACGAGCAGTACTTC.